Below, 23 T cell receptor beta chains from the same sample are listed, as sequenced in a study of T-cell memory formation after mild COVID-19. TCRdb recomputed calls from the 5' RACE reads with MiXCR, one row per CDR3 protein. Counted here are 110,000 to 150,000 distinct CDR3 sequences, approximately 25% occurring once; the ten biggest clones make up around a quarter. The sample taken for sequencing was PBMCs or a T cell subset sorted from them (not recorded which). These receptors were collected from an adult woman who had mild COVID-19 (a few samples of this study predate the infection). Cell type and time point are not known.

V is TRBV7-8 and J is TRBJ1-4; TRBD1 is a possible D gene (5 bases). CDR1 SGHVS and CDR2 FQNEAQ come from the germline V gene. V was shortened by 5 bases and J by 8 bases, with 15 bases between the two germline ends. This CDR3 comprises 14 residues. This CDR3 is CASSPLPGGEKLFF. CDR3 DNA: TGTGCCAGCAGCCCACTACCCGGGGGGGAAAAACTGTTTTTT. Based on the CDR3 plus reference TRBV7-8 and TRBJ1-4, the full variable domain is GAGVSQSPRYKVAKRGQDVALRCDPISGHVSLFWYQQALGQGPEFLTYFQNEAQLDKSGLPSDRFFAERPEGSVSTLKIQRTQQEDSAVYLCASSPLPGGEKLFFGSGTQLSVL.

V gene TRBV7-9 combines with J gene TRBJ2-3; D not resolved. The CDR3 extends over 13 amino acids. Trimming took 4 bases from V and 7 from J, leaving 12 bases between them. The V gene's germline CDR1 is SEHNR and CDR2 FQNEAQ (reference sequence). Written as DNA, the CDR3 is TGTGCCAGCAGCTCCGAGGTGTGGAATACGCAGTATTTT. The encoded protein is CASSSEVWNTQYF.

The V and J genes are TRBV6-5 and TRBJ2-1, with 9 bases that match TRBD2. Germline V gene sequence: CDR1 MNHEY, CDR2 SVGAGI. The CDR3 consists of 15 residues. J lost 7 bases, V lost 5 bases, and 9 bases had no gene match. For the CDR3, the DNA is TGTGCCAGCAGTCTTGACCAGCGGGAGGAAAATGAGCAGTTCTTC. Encoded protein: CASSLDQREENEQFF.

This clonotype was observed at least ten times. The rearrangement uses TRBV4-1 and TRBJ2-1; D is unresolved. Per the germline V gene, CDR1 is MGHRA and CDR2 is YSYEKL. Between the trimmed V and J ends, which lost 0 bases and 5 bases, there was a span of 8 bases. The CDR3 is made up of 14 amino acids. CDR3 amino acids: CASSQDPIHNEQFF. The DNA for the CDR3 is TGCGCCAGCAGCCAAGACCCGATTCACAATGAGCAGTTCTTC.

This sequence joins TRBV25-1 and TRBJ2-5; TRBD1 might be the D (6 bases). The CDR3 has 16 residues. V was shortened by 4 bases and J by 2 bases, with 17 bases between the two germline ends. Germline V gene sequence: CDR1 MGHDK, CDR2 SYGVNS. DNA of the CDR3: TGTGCCAGCAGTGGGGCCGGGACAAACTCACAAGAGACCCAGTACTTC. The encoded protein is CASSGAGTNSQETQYF.

The chain joins TRBV7-9 to TRBJ1-5; D not resolved. CDR1 SEHNR and CDR2 FQNEAQ come from the germline V gene (reference sequence). V lost 0 bases and J 2 bases, leaving 5 bases between the germline ends. This CDR3 has 14 residues. The CDR3 DNA sequence: TGTGCCAGCAGCTTAGCGGTGGGCAATCAGCCCCAGCATTTT. This codes for CASSLAVGNQPQHF.

This clonotype was counted at least ten times. V gene TRBV10-3 combines with J gene TRBJ2-7, with 11 bases fitting TRBD2. Germline-derived CDR1 and CDR2 are ENHRY and SYGVKD. Trimming at V came to 3 bases and at J to 3 bases, leaving 7 bases not matched to a gene. This CDR3 comprises 16 residues. The CDR3 DNA sequence: TGTGCCATCAGTGAACCGGGGACTAGCGGCTTCTACGAGCAGTACTTC. It yields the protein CAISEPGTSGFYEQYF.

V is TRBV20-1 and J is TRBJ1-3; no reliable D call. This CDR3 spans 13 amino acids. With 0 bases removed from V and 4 bases from J, the gap between germline ends came to 7 bases. Germline V lookup: CDR1 DFQATT, CDR2 SNEGSKA (reference sequence). CDR3 sequence (DNA): TGCAGTGCTAGAGACCCCCGGGGAAACACCATATATTTT. Amino acids: CSARDPRGNTIYF.

In this sample, this clonotype turned up a few times. V usage is TRBV7-3 and J usage is TRBJ2-6; D gene uncertain. The CDR3 spans 17 residues. V shed 2 bases and J shed 0 bases, with 11 bases lying between them. Germline V lookup: CDR1 SGHTA, CDR2 FQGTGA. Here the CDR3 reads CASSLGYGDSGANVLTF. The CDR3 DNA reads as TGTGCCAGCAGCTTAGGATACGGTGACTCTGGGGCCAACGTCCTGACTTTC. Combining the CDR3 with reference TRBV7-3 and TRBJ2-6 gives the whole variable domain GAGVSQTPSNKVTEKGKYVELRCDPISGHTALYWYRQSLGQGPEFLIYFQGTGAADDSGLPNDRFFAVRPEGSVSTLKIQRTERGDSAVYLCASSLGYGDSGANVLTFGAGSRLTVL.

CDR3: CASSPGGLSGNTIYF. The DNA of the CDR3 is TGTGCCAGCAGCCCCGGTGGGCTCTCTGGAAACACCATATATTTT. The V call is TRBV7-9, the J call TRBJ1-3, with D unresolved. V lost 5 bases, J lost 0 bases, and 11 bases lay in between. The CDR3 extends over 15 amino acids. Per the germline V gene, CDR1 is SEHNR and CDR2 is FQNEAQ (reference sequence). The whole variable domain, filled in from reference TRBV7-9 and TRBJ1-3, reads DTGVSQNPRHKITKRGQNVTFRCDPISEHNRLYWYRQTLGQGPEFLTYFQNEAQLEKSRLLSDRFSAERPKGSFSTLEIQRTEQGDSAMYLCASSPGGLSGNTIYFGEGSWLTVV.

This clonotype turned up a few times. At one of its ends the junction is not consistent with the germline gene, which may arise from a read error. The chain recombines TRBV20-1 with TRBJ1-2; weak D call: TRBD1 (5 bases). CDR1 DFQATT and CDR2 SNEGSKA come from the germline V gene (reference sequence). The CDR3 contains 11 residues. The CDR3 nucleotides read TGCAGTGCAAGAGGGGTATGGGGCTACACCTTC. This translates into CSARGVWGYTF.

This clonotype was counted only a few times. The chain recombines TRBV7-2 with TRBJ1-1; the D is unclear. V dropped 1 base and J dropped 4 bases, with 7 bases sitting between them. From germline, CDR1 is SGHTA and CDR2 FQGNSA. The CDR3 runs to 13 residues. CDR3 residues: CASSLGAITEAFF. CDR3 bases: TGTGCCAGCAGCTTAGGGGCGATCACTGAAGCTTTCTTT. Together with reference TRBV7-2 and TRBJ1-1, the CDR3 gives the full variable domain: GAGVSQSPSNKVTEKGKDVELRCDPISGHTALYWYRQSLGQGLEFLIYFQGNSAPDKSGLPSDRFSAERTGGSVSTLTIQRTQQEDSAVYLCASSLGAITEAFFGQGTRLTVV.

The chain recombines TRBV3-1 with TRBJ2-7; D is perhaps TRBD1 or TRBD2 (5 bases each). This CDR3 has 14 amino acids. Germline CDR1 reads LGHDT; CDR2 reads YNNKEL (reference sequence). Trimming removed 6 bases at V and 3 bases at J, with 15 bases between. As DNA, the CDR3 is TGTGCCAGCAGTCGGGGCGGAGGTGACTACGAGCAGTACTTC. Protein: CASSRGGGDYEQYF.

CDR3 nucleotide sequence: TGCGCCAGCAGCTTGGGCACGGCTAACTATGGCTACACCTTC. This codes for CASSLGTANYGYTF. V gene TRBV5-1 combines with J gene TRBJ1-2; no firm D call. The CDR3 extends over 14 amino acids. CDR1 is SGHRS, CDR2 YFSETQ, per germline. V was cut by 0 bases and J by 0 bases, with 6 bases left in between.

This clonotype was seen a few times. The chain couples TRBV7-9 to TRBJ2-7; 10 bases agree with TRBD1. V lost 2 bases to trimming and J lost 5 bases; unmatched junction nucleotides: 9. The germline V gene has CDR1 SEHNR and CDR2 FQNEAQ (reference sequence). The length of the CDR3 is 16 residues. The DNA of the CDR3 is TGTGCCAGCAGCTTACTCCCGGGACAGGGGACCGACGAGCAGTACTTC. It specifies CASSLLPGQGTDEQYF.

A few counts support this clonotype. This chain uses TRBV19 with TRBJ2-7, with 11 bases that match TRBD1. Unmatched junction bases numbered 6, after V lost 7 bases and J lost 1 base. Germline V gene lookup returns CDR1 LNHDA and CDR2 SQIVND (reference sequence). This CDR3 is built from 15 residues. This CDR3 reads CASTWGQGESYEQYF. Written as DNA, the CDR3 is TGTGCCAGTACTTGGGGACAGGGGGAGTCCTACGAGCAGTACTTC. Looking up the rest from reference TRBV19 and TRBJ2-7 gives the full variable domain: DGGITQSPKYLFRKEGQNVTLSCEQNLNHDAMYWYRQDPGQGLRLIYYSQIVNDFQKGDIAEGYSVSREKKESFPLTVTSAQKNPTAFYLCASTWGQGESYEQYFGPGTRLTVT.

The chain uses TRBV30 and TRBJ2-7, with 7 bases fitting TRBD1. The CDR3 extends over 16 amino acids. J lost 5 bases, V lost 4 bases, and 17 bases had no gene match. In germline, CDR1 is GTSNPN, CDR2 SVGIG (reference sequence). The CDR3: CAWTQPRNRGIHEQYF. The DNA for the CDR3 is TGTGCCTGGACCCAACCCAGGAACAGGGGAATCCACGAGCAGTACTTC.

This rearrangement joins TRBV27 to TRBJ1-6, with a weak D call TRBD1 (5 bases). CDR3 length equals 12 residues. CDR1 is MNHEY, CDR2 SMNVEV, per germline (reference sequence). V dropped 6 bases and J dropped 9 bases, with 9 bases sitting between them. CDR3 sequence reads: CASSRVGSPLHF. For the CDR3, the DNA is TGTGCCAGCAGCAGGGTGGGTTCACCCCTCCACTTT.

Only a few counts were recorded for this clonotype. The chain carries TRBV4-3 and TRBJ2-5; 9 nucleotides align to TRBD2. Germline assignment: CDR1 LGHNA and CDR2 YSLEER. After removal of 4 bases from V and 5 bases from J, the junction contained 20 bases not matched to a gene. The CDR3 spans 19 residues. CDR3 sequence: CASSPGGGSGSRARETQYF. CDR3 DNA sequence: TGCGCCAGCAGCCCAGGCGGGGGTAGCGGGAGTCGAGCGCGGGAGACCCAGTACTTC.

This clonotype has only a few counts. The chain recombines TRBV20-1 with TRBJ2-1; 8 nucleotides align to TRBD1. V shed 0 bases and J 8 bases; nucleotides not matched to a gene: 12. There are 16 residues in the CDR3. From germline, CDR1 is DFQATT and CDR2 SNEGSKA (reference sequence). CDR3 in amino acids: CSARDLRTGNFDEQFF. The CDR3 DNA sequence: TGCAGTGCTAGAGATCTTCGGACAGGGAATTTCGATGAGCAGTTCTTC.

The CDR3 coding sequence is TGTGCCAGCTCCCGGCTGGGCACAGATACGCAGTATTTT. It specifies CASSRLGTDTQYF. The chain recombines TRBV6-1 with TRBJ2-3, with D hard to call. The germline V and J ends were trimmed by 8 bases and 1 base, with 10 bases remaining between them. The germline V gene has CDR1 MNHNS and CDR2 SASEGT. The CDR3 is made up of 13 amino acids.

The chain combines TRBV4-1 with TRBJ2-1; 11 bases are shared with TRBD2. The CDR3 extends over 17 amino acids. The V and J ends lost 3 bases and 0 bases, in that order; junction bases with no gene match: 4. The germline gives CDR1 MGHRA, CDR2 YSYEKL. CDR3 in amino acids: CASSQGSGGASYNEQFF. CDR3 nucleotides: TGCGCCAGCAGCCAGGGTAGCGGGGGGGCCTCCTACAATGAGCAGTTCTTC.

This clonotype was seen only a few times. The chain links TRBV12-3 or TRBV12-4 to TRBJ2-5; D call uncertain. This CDR3 is 14 amino acids long. V was shortened by 5 bases and J by 0 bases, with 10 bases between the two germline ends. The CDR3 DNA reads TGTGCCAGCAGTACTTCAGTATACCAAGAGACCCAGTACTTC. Its translation: CASSTSVYQETQYF.